This T cell receptor (beta chain) was identified during a study of CDR3 diversity in severe acne. The CDR3 is 13 amino acids. J gave up 5 bases and V 6 bases, and 2 bases lay outside the gene matches. TCRdb independently ran MiXCR on the PCR reads; one entry per CDR3 protein. Of about 90,000 distinct CDR3 sequences in the sample, roughly 49% were seen once. What was sequenced was blood. This TCR came from a male donor with severe acne vulgaris. The chain recombines TRBV12-3 or TRBV12-4 with TRBJ1-4, with TRBD1 identical over 8 bases. The CDR3 nucleotides are TGTGCCAGCAGCTGGACAGGGAATGAAAAACTGTTTTTT. This encodes CASSWTGNEKLFF.